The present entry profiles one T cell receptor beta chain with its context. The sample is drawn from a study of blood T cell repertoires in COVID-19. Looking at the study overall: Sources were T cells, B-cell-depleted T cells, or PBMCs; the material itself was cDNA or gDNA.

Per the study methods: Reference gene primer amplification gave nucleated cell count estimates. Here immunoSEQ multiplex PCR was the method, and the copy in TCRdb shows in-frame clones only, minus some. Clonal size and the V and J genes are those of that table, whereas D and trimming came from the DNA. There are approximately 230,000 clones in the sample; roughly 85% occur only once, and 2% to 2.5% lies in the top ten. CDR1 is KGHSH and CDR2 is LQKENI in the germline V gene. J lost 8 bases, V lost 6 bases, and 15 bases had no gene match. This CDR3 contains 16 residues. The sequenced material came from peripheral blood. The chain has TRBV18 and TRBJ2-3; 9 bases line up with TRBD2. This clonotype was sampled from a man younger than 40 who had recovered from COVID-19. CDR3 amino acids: CASSQERRGGISTQYF. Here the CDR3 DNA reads TGTGCCAGCTCCCAGGAGAGGCGGGGGGGCATCAGTACGCAGTATTTT. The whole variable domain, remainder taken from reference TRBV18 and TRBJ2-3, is NAGVMQNPRHLVRRRGQEARLRCSPMKGHSHVYWYRQLPEEGLKFMVYLQKENIIDESGMPKERFSAEFPKEGPSILRIQQVVRGDSAAYFCASSQERRGGISTQYFGPGTRLTVL.